The rows below give T cell receptor beta chains drawn from one sample of a study of graft-versus-host responses after intestinal transplantation. Clones were sequenced by immunoSEQ multiplex PCR, and TCRdb holds only the in-frame ones, with some missing. Seen here are some 81,000 clones, 85% to 90% observed once, and the top ten hold 0.34%. Their antigens remain unidentified. The source was unstimulated CD4+ T cells sorted from spleen or lymph node cells, collected before intestinal transplant. These receptors were collected from a human donor who received an intestinal transplant. The CDR3 runs from the conserved cysteine through the conserved F or W. The D gene is left open where the match is weak. A clone size is listed for some rows: how often the clone was seen (once, few, many), or a class if it is expanded.

>TRBJ1-2|TRBV30|-|-
TGTGCCTGGAGTGTACTACTGGACTATGGCTACACCTTC
CAWSVLLDYGYTF
>TRBJ1-5|TRBV6-1|-|TRBD1
TGTGCCGTCCCGGGACAGGGGGCGTCGCCCCAGCATTTT
CAVPGQGASPQHF
>TRBJ2-1|TRBV28|once|-
TGTGCCAGCACCGCACCATTCGAAGGGAGAGAGCAGTTCTTC
CASTAPFEGREQFF
>TRBJ2-3|TRBV5-4|-|TRBD1
TGTGCCAGCAGCGATACAGGGGGCAGGGAAGATACGCAGTATTTT
CASSDTGGREDTQYF
>TRBJ2-3|TRBV6-1|-|-
TGTGCCAGCAGTGAACGGGTAATGACAGATACGCAGTATTTT
CASSERVMTDTQYF
>TRBJ2-5|TRBV2|-|-
TGTGCCAGCAGTGAAGCCCTACGGGGAGGAGTTAAAGAGACCCAGTACTTC
CASSEALRGGVKETQYF
>TRBJ2-7|TRBV11-2|-|TRBD2
TGTGCCAGCAGCCCGGGGACTAGCGGACCCTACGAGCAGTACTTC
CASSPGTSGPYEQYF
>TRBJ1-3|TRBV9|-|-
TGTGCCAGCAGCCTTACCAGTTCTGGAAACACCATATATTTT
CASSLTSSGNTIYF
>TRBJ2-2|TRBV11-2|-|TRBD1
TGTGCCAGCAGCTTAGAGCCCTTGGACAGGGGGGGCGGGGAGCTGTTTTTT
CASSLEPLDRGGGELFF
>TRBJ1-2|TRBV4-2|-|-
TGTGCCAGCAGGCCAGAGGAGGGTGCCTCAGATGGCTACACCTTC
CASRPEEGASDGYTF
>TRBJ1-5|TRBV2|-|-
TGTGCCAGCAGTGAACTGGGGAGGACGAATCAGCCCCAGCATTTT
CASSELGRTNQPQHF
>TRBJ1-2|TRBV28|few|TRBD1
TGTGCCAGCAGGACAGGGGAGGGCTATGGCTACACCTTC
CASRTGEGYGYTF
>TRBJ2-5|TRBV5-1|-|-
TGCGCCAGCAGCTTGTCGTGGGAGCCCCAAGAGACCCAGTACTTC
CASSLSWEPQETQYF
>TRBJ2-3|TRBV9|-|-
TGTGCCAGCAGCGGGACTATGCAGTATTTT
CASSGTMQYF
>TRBJ1-1|TRBV29-1|-|TRBD1
TGCAGCGACGACAGGGGGCATGGGGCTGAAGCTTTCTTT
CSDDRGHGAEAFF
>TRBJ1-4|TRBV6-5|-|-
TGTGCCAGCGCAACAGGGAGGGGGGAAAAACTGTTTTTT
CASATGRGEKLFF
>TRBJ2-7|TRBV5-6|few|-
TGTGCCAGCAGCTTAAGGTGGCAGGGGAGCTCCTACGAGCAGTACTTC
CASSLRWQGSSYEQYF
>TRBJ2-7|TRBV5-5|-|TRBD2
TGTGCCAGCAGCTTAGGGACTAGCGGGACCTACGAGCAGTACTTC
CASSLGTSGTYEQYF
>TRBJ2-5|TRBV10-1|-|TRBD1
TGCGCCAGCAGTGAAAGGCCAGGGGGTTTGGAGACCCAGTACTTC
CASSERPGGLETQYF
>TRBJ2-1|TRBV5-8|-|-
TGTGCCAGCAGCCCCTCCCTAGCGTACTACAATGAGCAGTTCTTC
CASSPSLAYYNEQFF
>TRBJ1-2|TRBV6-1|once|-
TGTGCCAGCAGGTTAGCGGGGATGTCTGACTATGGCTACACCTTC
CASRLAGMSDYGYTF
>TRBJ2-3|TRBV20-1|-|-
TGCAGTGCTCCGAACGAGGATACGCAGTATTTT
CSAPNEDTQYF
>TRBJ1-6|TRBV11-2|-|-
TGTGCCAGCAGCTTGGGCCAGACCTGGAATTCACCCCTCCACTTT
CASSLGQTWNSPLHF
>TRBJ2-7|TRBV5-6|once|TRBD2
TGTGCCAGCAGCTTGGGACTAGCGGGAGTTAGGGAGCAGTACTTC
CASSLGLAGVREQYF
>TRBJ1-3|TRBV11-3|-|-
TGTGCCAGCAGCGACACCTCGAGCTCTGGAAACACCATATATTTT
CASSDTSSSGNTIYF
>TRBJ2-1|TRBV5-6|-|-
TGTGCCAGCAGCTTGGCGAGCGGTAAGCAGTTCTTC
CASSLASGKQFF
>TRBJ2-3|TRBV27|-|-
TGTGCCAGCAGTGGATACAGGGTCGATACGCAGTATTTT
CASSGYRVDTQYF
>TRBJ2-7|TRBV10-1|-|-
TGCGCCAGTCCGGAGTACGAGCAGTACTTC
CASPEYEQYF
>TRBJ2-7|TRBV7-6|-|TRBD2
TGTGCCAGCAGCCCCCTTCAGGGTAGCGGGAGAAACGAGCAGTACTTC
CASSPLQGSGRNEQYF
>TRBJ2-7|TRBV7-2|-|-
TGTGCCAGCAGCTTCGGTTTCTACGAGCAGTACTTC
CASSFGFYEQYF
>TRBJ1-5|TRBV28|-|TRBD1
TGTGCCAGCAGTCATGACAGGGGGCACCAGCCCCAGCATTTT
CASSHDRGHQPQHF
>TRBJ1-6|TRBV2|-|TRBD1
TGTGCCAGCAGTGATTCAGGGGGACGATCACCCCTCCACTTT
CASSDSGGRSPLHF
>TRBJ1-1|TRBV4-1|once|TRBD1
TGCGCCAGCAGCCAAGATGGTAAAACAGGGGCCACTGAAGCTTTCTTT
CASSQDGKTGATEAFF
>TRBJ1-2|TRBV6-5|-|-
TGTGCCAGCAGCCGGACACCGGTGGGATCCTATGGCTACACCTTC
CASSRTPVGSYGYTF
>TRBJ1-2|TRBV6-1|-|-
TGTGCCAGCAGTGAGGGCAGAAACTATGGCTACACCTTC
CASSEGRNYGYTF
>TRBJ2-3|TRBV4-1|-|TRBD2
TGCGCCAGCAGCCCTCTAGCGGCAACTAGCACAGATACGCAGTATTTT
CASSPLAATSTDTQYF
>TRBJ1-6|TRBV6-5|once|-
TGTGCCAGCAGTTCCCGGGGTTGGAGTTCACCCCTCCACTTT
CASSSRGWSSPLHF
>TRBJ1-2|TRBV4-2|-|TRBD1
TGTGCCAGCAGCCCGGGCTTTGGACAGGGACAATGGTACTATGGCTACACCTTC
CASSPGFGQGQWYYGYTF
>TRBJ2-3|TRBV6-1|-|TRBD1
TGTGCCAGCAGTTCGAGGGACAGGTATACGCAGTATTTT
CASSSRDRYTQYF
>TRBJ2-5|TRBV29-1|few|TRBD2
TGCAGCGGGACTAGCGGGACCCAAGAGACCCAGTACTTC
CSGTSGTQETQYF
>TRBJ1-4|TRBV10-3|-|TRBD1
TGTGCCATCAGTGAGTCGACAGGGGAGAATGAAAAACTGTTTTTT
CAISESTGENEKLFF
>TRBJ1-4|TRBV12-1|-|-
TGTGCCAGCAGCTTTGTCTGGGGACAGGGATGTGAAAAACTGTTTTTT
CASSFVWGQGCEKLFF
>TRBJ1-5|TRBV7-7|once|-
TGTGCTAGCAGCCACAAATATAGCAATCAGCCCCAGCATTTT
CASSHKYSNQPQHF
>TRBJ1-6|TRBV6-5|-|-
TGTGCCAGCAGTTTGGGCAGGGTATCCTATAATTCACCCCTCCACTTT
CASSLGRVSYNSPLHF
>TRBJ1-2|TRBV4-1|-|TRBD1
TGCGCCAGCAGCCTAAAACAGGGGGCGCGTTCATTCTATGGCTACACCTTC
CASSLKQGARSFYGYTF
>TRBJ1-5|TRBV2|-|-
TGTGCCAGCAGGCGGGACGTGGGGCAGCCCCAGCATTTT
CASRRDVGQPQHF
>TRBJ2-7|TRBV2|-|-
TGTGCCAGCAGTGAAGAGACATCTCTATTGGCCTACGAGCAGTACTTC
CASSEETSLLAYEQYF
>TRBJ1-1|TRBV7-9|-|TRBD1
TGTGCCAGCAGCTTAGGACAGGGGGCCAGTTATCAAGCTTTCTTT
CASSLGQGASYQAFF
>TRBJ2-2|TRBV4-1|-|TRBD1
TGCGCCAGCAGACGCTACCGGGACAGAGGCGGTCCCGGGGAGCTGTTTTTT
CASRRYRDRGGPGELFF
>TRBJ2-7|TRBV29-1|-|TRBD1
TGCAGCGCCGGACGGGCGCAGGGGGCACGCGAGCAGTACTTC
CSAGRAQGAREQYF
>TRBJ1-2|TRBV2|-|-
TGTGCCAGCCGGGATGGCTACACCTTC
CASRDGYTF
>TRBJ2-1|TRBV11-2|-|-
TGTGCCAGCAGCTACAGCAATGAGCAGTTCTTC
CASSYSNEQFF
>TRBJ1-1|TRBV6-1|-|TRBD1
TGTGCCAGCAGTCAGGGGGCGCGGGGCACTGAAGCTTTCTTT
CASSQGARGTEAFF
>TRBJ1-5|TRBV10-3|few|-
TGTGCCATCAGTGACAGGGGTAGGAACCAGCCCCAGCATTTT
CAISDRGRNQPQHF
>TRBJ2-1|TRBV5-4|-|TRBD2
TGTGCCAGCAGCTTGGGTGGCGGGGGGGTGGATGAGCAGTTCTTC
CASSLGGGGVDEQFF
>TRBJ2-1|TRBV2|-|-
TGTGCCAGCAGTGAAAGGGGCGGAGTCTACAATGAGCAGTTCTTC
CASSERGGVYNEQFF
>TRBJ1-2|TRBV5-1|once|TRBD1
TGCGCCAGCAGCCCGGGACAGAACAACTATGGCTACACCTTC
CASSPGQNNYGYTF
>TRBJ2-3|TRBV5-4|-|TRBD2
TGTGCCAGCCAAACTGGCGGGAGGGCTACAGATACGCAGTATTTT
CASQTGGRATDTQYF
>TRBJ2-7|TRBV29-1|-|-
TGCAGCGTTATCATAGAGGACTACGAGCAGTACTTC
CSVIIEDYEQYF
>TRBJ2-1|TRBV19|-|-
TGTGCCAGTAGTAATGAGTGGAGCTCCTACAATGAGCAGTTCTTC
CASSNEWSSYNEQFF